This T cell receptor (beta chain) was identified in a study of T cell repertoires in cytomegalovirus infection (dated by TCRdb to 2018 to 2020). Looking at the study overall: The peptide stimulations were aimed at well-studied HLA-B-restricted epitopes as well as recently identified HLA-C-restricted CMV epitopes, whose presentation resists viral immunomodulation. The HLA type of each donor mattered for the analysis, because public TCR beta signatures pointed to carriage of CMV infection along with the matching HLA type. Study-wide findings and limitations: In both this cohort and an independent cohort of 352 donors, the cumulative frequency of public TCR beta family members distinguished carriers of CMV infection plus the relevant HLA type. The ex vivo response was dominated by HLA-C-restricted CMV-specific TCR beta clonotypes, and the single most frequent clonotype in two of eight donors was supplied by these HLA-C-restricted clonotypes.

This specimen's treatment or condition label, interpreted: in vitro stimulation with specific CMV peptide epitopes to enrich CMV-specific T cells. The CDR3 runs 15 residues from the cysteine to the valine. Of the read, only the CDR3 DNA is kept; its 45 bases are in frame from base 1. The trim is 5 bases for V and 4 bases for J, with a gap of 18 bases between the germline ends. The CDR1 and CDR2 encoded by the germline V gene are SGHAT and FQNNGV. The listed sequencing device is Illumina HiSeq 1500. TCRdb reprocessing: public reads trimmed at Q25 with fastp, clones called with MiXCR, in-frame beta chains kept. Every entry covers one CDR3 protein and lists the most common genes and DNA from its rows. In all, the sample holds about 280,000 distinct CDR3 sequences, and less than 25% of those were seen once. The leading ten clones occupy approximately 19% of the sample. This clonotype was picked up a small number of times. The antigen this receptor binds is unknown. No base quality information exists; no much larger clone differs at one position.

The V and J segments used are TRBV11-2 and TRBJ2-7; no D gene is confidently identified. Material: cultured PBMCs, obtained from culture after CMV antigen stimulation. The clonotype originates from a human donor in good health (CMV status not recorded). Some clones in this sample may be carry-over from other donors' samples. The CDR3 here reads CASSHLTGRSYEQYV. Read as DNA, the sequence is TGTGCCAGCAGCCACCTCACGGGCAGATCTTACGAGCAGTACGTC.